This TCR beta chain derives from a study of cytotoxic CD8 clonotypes in ibrutinib-treated CLL. This clone was detected a few times. Assay: immunoSEQ multiplex PCR; the TCRdb copy retains only in-frame clones and omits some. The data contain roughly 190,000 clones, 72% of them singletons. CDR1 and CDR2 from the germline V gene are SNHLY and FYNNEI. The CDR3 spans 14 residues. V was pared by 3 bases and J by 1 base, with 7 bases between. V usage is TRBV2 and J usage is TRBJ2-4; D unclear. The receptor comes from a human donor with chronic lymphocytic leukemia. The input for sequencing was PBMCs, taken after 24 months of ibrutinib treatment. The CDR3 DNA reads TGTGCCAGCAGTGATGGGTCGGCCAAAAACATTCAGTACTTC. It yields the protein CASSDGSAKNIQYF.